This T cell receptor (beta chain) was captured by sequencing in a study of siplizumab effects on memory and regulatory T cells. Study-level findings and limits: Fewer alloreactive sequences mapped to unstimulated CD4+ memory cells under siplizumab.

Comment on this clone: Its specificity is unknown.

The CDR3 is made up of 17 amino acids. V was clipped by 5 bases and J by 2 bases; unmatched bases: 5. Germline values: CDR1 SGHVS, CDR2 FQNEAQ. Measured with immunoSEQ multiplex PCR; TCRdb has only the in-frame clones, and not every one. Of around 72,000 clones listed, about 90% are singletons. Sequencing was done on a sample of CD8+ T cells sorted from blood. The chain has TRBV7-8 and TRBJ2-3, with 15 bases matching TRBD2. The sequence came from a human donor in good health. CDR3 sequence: CASSPGLAGGYTDTQYF. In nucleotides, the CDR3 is TGTGCCAGCAGCCCGGGACTAGCGGGGGGCTACACAGATACGCAGTATTTT.